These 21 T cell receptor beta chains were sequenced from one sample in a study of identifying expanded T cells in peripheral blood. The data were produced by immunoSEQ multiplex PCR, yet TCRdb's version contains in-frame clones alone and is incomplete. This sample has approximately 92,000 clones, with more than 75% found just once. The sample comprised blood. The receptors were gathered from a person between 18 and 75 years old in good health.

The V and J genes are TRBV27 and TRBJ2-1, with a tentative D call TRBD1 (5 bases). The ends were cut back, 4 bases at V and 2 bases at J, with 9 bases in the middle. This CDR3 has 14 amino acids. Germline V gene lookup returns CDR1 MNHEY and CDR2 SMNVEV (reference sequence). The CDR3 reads CASSSPGTYNEQFF. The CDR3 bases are TGTGCCAGCAGTTCCCCAGGGACCTACAATGAGCAGTTCTTC.

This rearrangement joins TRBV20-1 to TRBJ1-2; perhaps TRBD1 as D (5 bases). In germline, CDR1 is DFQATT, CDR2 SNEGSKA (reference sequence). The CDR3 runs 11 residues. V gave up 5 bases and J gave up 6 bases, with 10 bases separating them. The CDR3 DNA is TGCAGTGCTGGATTCAGGGATGGCTACACCTTC. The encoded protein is CSAGFRDGYTF.

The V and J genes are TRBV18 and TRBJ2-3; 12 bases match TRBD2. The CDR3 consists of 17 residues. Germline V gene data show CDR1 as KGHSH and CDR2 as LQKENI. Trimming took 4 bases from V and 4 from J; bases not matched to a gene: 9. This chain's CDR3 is CASSLPLRLAGADTQYF. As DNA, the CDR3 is TGTGCCAGCTCACTTCCTCTTAGACTAGCGGGGGCAGATACGCAGTATTTT.

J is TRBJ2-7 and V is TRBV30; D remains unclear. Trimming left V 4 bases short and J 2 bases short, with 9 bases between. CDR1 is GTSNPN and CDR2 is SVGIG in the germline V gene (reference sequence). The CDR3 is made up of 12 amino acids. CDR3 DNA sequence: TGTGCCTGGAAGGTGAGCCCCTACGAGCAGTACTTC. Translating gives CAWKVSPYEQYF.

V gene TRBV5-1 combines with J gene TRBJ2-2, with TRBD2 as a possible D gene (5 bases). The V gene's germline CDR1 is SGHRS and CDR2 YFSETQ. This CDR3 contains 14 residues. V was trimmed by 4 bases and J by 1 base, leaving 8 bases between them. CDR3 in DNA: TGCGCCAGCAGCATCGGAGGGAACACCGGGGAGCTGTTTTTT. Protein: CASSIGGNTGELFF.

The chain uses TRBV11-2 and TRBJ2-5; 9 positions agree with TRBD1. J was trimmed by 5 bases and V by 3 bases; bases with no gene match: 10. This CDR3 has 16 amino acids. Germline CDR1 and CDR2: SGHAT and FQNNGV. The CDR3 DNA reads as TGTGCCAGCAGCTTGGGTGGGGACAGGGCCACGGAGACCCAGTACTTC. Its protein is CASSLGGDRATETQYF.

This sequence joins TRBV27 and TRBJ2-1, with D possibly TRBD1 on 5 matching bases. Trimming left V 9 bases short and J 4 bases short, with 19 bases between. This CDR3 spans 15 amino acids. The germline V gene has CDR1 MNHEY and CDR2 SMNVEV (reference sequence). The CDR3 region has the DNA TGTGCCAGTCGGACCCACTCGACAGCTTACAATGAGCAGTTCTTC. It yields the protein CASRTHSTAYNEQFF.

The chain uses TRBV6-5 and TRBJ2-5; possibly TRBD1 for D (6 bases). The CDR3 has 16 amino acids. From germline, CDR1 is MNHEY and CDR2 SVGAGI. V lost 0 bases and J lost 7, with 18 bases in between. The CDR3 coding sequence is TGTGCCAGCAGTTACTCAAATCTCCCTAGAGGGGGGACCCAGTACTTC. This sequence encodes CASSYSNLPRGGTQYF.

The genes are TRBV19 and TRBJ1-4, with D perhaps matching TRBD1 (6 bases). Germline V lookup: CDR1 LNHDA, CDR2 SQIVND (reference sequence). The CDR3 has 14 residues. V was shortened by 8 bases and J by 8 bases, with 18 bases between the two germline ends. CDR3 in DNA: TGTGCCAGTCAATACAGGGAATCAGGAGAAAAACTGTTTTTT. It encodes CASQYRESGEKLFF.

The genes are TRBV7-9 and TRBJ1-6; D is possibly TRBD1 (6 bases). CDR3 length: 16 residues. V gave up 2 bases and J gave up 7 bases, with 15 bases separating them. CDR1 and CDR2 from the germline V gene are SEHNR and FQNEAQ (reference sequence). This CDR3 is CASSLFSRGTNSPLHF. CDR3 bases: TGTGCCAGCAGCTTATTCAGTAGGGGGACGAATTCACCCCTCCACTTT. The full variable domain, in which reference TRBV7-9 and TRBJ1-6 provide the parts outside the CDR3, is DTGVSQNPRHKITKRGQNVTFRCDPISEHNRLYWYRQTLGQGPEFLTYFQNEAQLEKSRLLSDRFSAERPKGSFSTLEIQRTEQGDSAMYLCASSLFSRGTNSPLHFGNGTRLTVT.

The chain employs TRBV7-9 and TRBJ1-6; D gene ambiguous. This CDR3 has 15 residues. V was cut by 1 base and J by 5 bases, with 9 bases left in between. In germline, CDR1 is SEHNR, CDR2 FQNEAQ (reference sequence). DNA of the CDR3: TGTGCCAGCAGCTTAGTGCACGCGAATAATTCACCCCTCCACTTT. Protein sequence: CASSLVHANNSPLHF.

CDR3 sequence reads: CSVLSRGPGTDTQYF. CDR3 sequence (DNA): TGCAGCGTCCTTTCCAGGGGGCCCGGCACAGATACGCAGTATTTT. The V and J genes are TRBV29-1 and TRBJ2-3; 8 bases fit TRBD1. This CDR3 comprises 15 residues. Germline CDR1 SQVTM, CDR2 ANQGSEA. J gave up 1 base and V 6 bases, and 9 bases lay outside the gene matches.

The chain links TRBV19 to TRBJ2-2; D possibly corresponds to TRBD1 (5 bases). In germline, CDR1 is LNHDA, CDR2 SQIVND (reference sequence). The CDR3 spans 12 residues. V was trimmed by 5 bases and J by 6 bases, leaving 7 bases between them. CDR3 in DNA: TGTGCCAGTAGTTTAGGGGCCGGGGAGCTGTTTTTT. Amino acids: CASSLGAGELFF.

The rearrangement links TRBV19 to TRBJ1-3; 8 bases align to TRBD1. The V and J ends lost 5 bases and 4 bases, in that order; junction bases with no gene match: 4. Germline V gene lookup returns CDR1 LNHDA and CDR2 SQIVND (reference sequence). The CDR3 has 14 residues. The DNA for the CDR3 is TGTGCCAGTAGTGTCAGGGGGCCCGGAAACACCATATATTTT. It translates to CASSVRGPGNTIYF.

The CDR3 protein is CASSLVGARNTEAFF. Here the CDR3 DNA reads TGTGCCAGCAGCTTGGTGGGGGCGCGAAACACTGAAGCTTTCTTT. The genes are TRBV5-5 and TRBJ1-1, with D perhaps matching TRBD1 (6 bases). CDR1 and CDR2 (germline): SGHKS, YYEKEE (reference sequence). CDR3 length: 15 residues. V gave up 0 bases and J gave up 2 bases, with 11 bases separating them.

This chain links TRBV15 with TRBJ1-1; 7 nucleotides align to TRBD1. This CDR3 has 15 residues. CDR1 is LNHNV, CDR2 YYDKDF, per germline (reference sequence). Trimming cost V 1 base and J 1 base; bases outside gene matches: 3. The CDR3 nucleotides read TGTGCCACCAGCAGAGCTCGGACAGGGAACACTGAAGCTTTCTTT. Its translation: CATSRARTGNTEAFF.

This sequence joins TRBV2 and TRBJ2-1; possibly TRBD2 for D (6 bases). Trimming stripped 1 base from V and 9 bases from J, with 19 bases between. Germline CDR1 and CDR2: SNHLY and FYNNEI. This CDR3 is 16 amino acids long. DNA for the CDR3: TGTGCCAGCAGTGAAGTATTCGGGACTGCGAGGGGTGAGCAGTTCTTC. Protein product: CASSEVFGTARGEQFF.

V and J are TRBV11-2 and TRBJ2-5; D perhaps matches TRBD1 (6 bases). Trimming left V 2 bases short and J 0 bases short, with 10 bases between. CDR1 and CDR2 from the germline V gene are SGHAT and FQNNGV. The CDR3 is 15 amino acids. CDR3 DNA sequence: TGTGCCAGCAGCTTATCACCAGGGGACCAAGAGACCCAGTACTTC. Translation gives CASSLSPGDQETQYF.

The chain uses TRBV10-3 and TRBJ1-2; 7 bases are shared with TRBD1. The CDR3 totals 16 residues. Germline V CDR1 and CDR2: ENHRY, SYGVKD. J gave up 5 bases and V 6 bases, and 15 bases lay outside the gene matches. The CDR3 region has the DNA TGTGCCATCAGAAAACGCCGGGACAGCGACTCTTATGGCTACACCTTC. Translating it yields CAIRKRRDSDSYGYTF.

CDR3 DNA sequence: TGTGCCAGCAGCCCCCGGGACAGGGGGAACACTGAAGCTTTCTTT. Translating it yields CASSPRDRGNTEAFF. The chain employs TRBV11-3 and TRBJ1-1; 10 nucleotides agree with TRBD1. The ends lost 5 bases at V and 1 base at J; junction bases unmatched: 4. The CDR3 consists of 15 residues. In germline, CDR1 is SGHNT, CDR2 YENEEA.

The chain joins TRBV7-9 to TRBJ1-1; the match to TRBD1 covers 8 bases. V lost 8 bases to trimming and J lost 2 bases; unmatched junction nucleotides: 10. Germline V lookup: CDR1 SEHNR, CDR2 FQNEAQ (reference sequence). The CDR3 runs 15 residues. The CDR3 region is CASGLFGQGNTEAFF. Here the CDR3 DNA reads TGTGCCAGCGGTCTTTTTGGACAGGGTAACACTGAAGCTTTCTTT.